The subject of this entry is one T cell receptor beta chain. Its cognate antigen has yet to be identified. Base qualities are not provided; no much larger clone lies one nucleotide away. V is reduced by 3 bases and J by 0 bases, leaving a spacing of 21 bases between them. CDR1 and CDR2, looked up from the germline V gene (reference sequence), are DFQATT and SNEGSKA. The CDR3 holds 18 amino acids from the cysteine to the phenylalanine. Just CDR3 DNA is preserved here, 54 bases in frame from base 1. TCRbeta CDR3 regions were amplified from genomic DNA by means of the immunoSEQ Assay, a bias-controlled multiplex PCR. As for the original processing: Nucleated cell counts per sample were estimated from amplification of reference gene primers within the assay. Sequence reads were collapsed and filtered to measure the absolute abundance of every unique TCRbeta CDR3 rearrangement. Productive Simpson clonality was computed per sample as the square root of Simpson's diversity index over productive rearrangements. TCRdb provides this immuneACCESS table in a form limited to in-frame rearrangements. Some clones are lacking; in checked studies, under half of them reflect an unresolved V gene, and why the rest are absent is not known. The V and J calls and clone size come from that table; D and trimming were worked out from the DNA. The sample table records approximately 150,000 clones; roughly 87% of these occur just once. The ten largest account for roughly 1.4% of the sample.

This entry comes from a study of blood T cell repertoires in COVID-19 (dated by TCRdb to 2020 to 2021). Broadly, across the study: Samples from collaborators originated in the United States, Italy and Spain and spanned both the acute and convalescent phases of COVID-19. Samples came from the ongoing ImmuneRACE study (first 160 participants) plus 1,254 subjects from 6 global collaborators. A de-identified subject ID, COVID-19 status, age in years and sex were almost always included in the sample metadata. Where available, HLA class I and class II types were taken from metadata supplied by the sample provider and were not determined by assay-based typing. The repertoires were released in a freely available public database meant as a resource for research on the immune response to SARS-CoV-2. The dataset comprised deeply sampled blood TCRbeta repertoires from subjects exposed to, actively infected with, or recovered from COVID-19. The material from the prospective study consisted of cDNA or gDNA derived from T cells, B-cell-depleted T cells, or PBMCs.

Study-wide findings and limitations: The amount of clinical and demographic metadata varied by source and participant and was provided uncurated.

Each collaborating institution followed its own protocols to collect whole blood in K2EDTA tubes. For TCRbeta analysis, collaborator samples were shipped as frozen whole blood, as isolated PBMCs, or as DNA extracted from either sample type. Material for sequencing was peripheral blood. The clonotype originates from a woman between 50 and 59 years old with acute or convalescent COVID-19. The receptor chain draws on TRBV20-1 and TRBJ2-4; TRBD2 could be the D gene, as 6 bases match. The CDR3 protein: CSASRSGPDYVAKNIQYF. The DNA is TGCAGTGCTAGTCGGAGCGGGCCAGATTACGTAGCCAAAAACATTCAGTACTTC.